This T cell receptor (beta chain) was recorded in a study of blood T cell repertoires in COVID-19. Study context: Italy, Spain and the United States were the sources of the convalescent and acute COVID-19 samples.

Original processing notes: Scientists estimated how many nucleated cells there were by amplifying reference gene primers. Assay: immunoSEQ multiplex PCR; the TCRdb copy retains only in-frame clones and omits some. V and J calls and clone size are as listed in that table; D and trimming were resolved from the DNA. Found here are about 54,000 clones, about 90% of them singletons; the top ten hold around 7.2%. CDR1 is MNHEY, CDR2 SVGEGT, per germline. This CDR3 has 13 residues. Trimming left V 5 bases short and J 11 bases short, with 18 bases between. This TCR was recovered from a woman aged 55-75 years with active or convalescent COVID-19. The rearrangement joins TRBV6-2 or TRBV6-3 to TRBJ1-1, with a tentative D call TRBD1 (5 bases). The sample taken for sequencing was peripheral blood. CDR3 DNA: TGTGCCAGCAGTCCCGCTATAGGGGCATGGGCTTTCTTT. Encoded protein: CASSPAIGAWAFF.